This is a list of T cell receptor beta chains from one sample in a study of T cell repertoires in cytomegalovirus infection. For these receptors, no antigen is known. TCRdb reprocessed the reads with MiXCR, giving one entry per CDR3 protein. The sample shows around 120,000 distinct CDR3 sequences, roughly 41% of them seen only once. The material sequenced was CD8+ T cells from cultured PBMCs, taken from culture after CMV antigen stimulation. The source is a human donor in good health (CMV status not recorded). Some clones in this sample may be carry-over from other donors' samples. The CDR3 runs from the conserved cysteine through the conserved F or W. The D gene is left open where the match is weak. The size field is filled for only some rows; it gives once, few, many or a size class.

CDR3nt: TGCGCCAGCAGCCAAGATAGGAGGGAAAGGACTGGAGACAATGAGCAGTTCTTC
CDR3aa: CASSQDRRERTGDNEQFF
abundance: .
v_gene: TRBV4-1
j_gene: TRBJ2-1
d_gene: .

CDR3nt: TGCGCCAGCAGCCCCGGGACTGTCAGGGCTGGAAACACCATATATTTT
CDR3aa: CASSPGTVRAGNTIYF
abundance: .
v_gene: TRBV4-1
j_gene: TRBJ1-3
d_gene: .

CDR3nt: TGTGCCAGTAGTATAGTCTTTGCCGGCGCCTACAATGAGCAGTTCTTC
CDR3aa: CASSIVFAGAYNEQFF
abundance: .
v_gene: TRBV19
j_gene: TRBJ2-1
d_gene: .

CDR3nt: TGCGCCAGCAGCCGGATGGGCTGGGACACTGAAGCTTTCTTT
CDR3aa: CASSRMGWDTEAFF
abundance: few
v_gene: TRBV4-1
j_gene: TRBJ1-1
d_gene: .

CDR3nt: TGTGCCAGCAGCCTAAACTCCGGGGAGCTGTTTTTT
CDR3aa: CASSLNSGELFF
abundance: .
v_gene: TRBV7-3
j_gene: TRBJ2-2
d_gene: .

CDR3nt: TGCGCCAGCAACGCTGGCACTGAAGCTTTCTTT
CDR3aa: CASNAGTEAFF
abundance: many
v_gene: TRBV5-1
j_gene: TRBJ1-1
d_gene: .

CDR3nt: TGCAGTGCTAGAGGGACTAGCGGGTGGGATACGCAGTATTTT
CDR3aa: CSARGTSGWDTQYF
abundance: .
v_gene: TRBV20-1
j_gene: TRBJ2-3
d_gene: TRBD2

CDR3nt: TGTGCCAGCAGCTTAGTCGGACTAGCCTCCTACAATGAGCAGTTCTTC
CDR3aa: CASSLVGLASYNEQFF
abundance: few
v_gene: TRBV7-2
j_gene: TRBJ2-1
d_gene: TRBD2

CDR3nt: TGTGCCAGCAGTTTATCCCCTCCGGGCGGGGGGGCCGATGAGCAGTTCTTC
CDR3aa: CASSLSPPGGGADEQFF
abundance: many
v_gene: TRBV28
j_gene: TRBJ2-1
d_gene: TRBD2

CDR3nt: TGTGCCAGCAGCCCGCGATCGGCCTACGAGCAGTACTTC
CDR3aa: CASSPRSAYEQYF
abundance: .
v_gene: TRBV7-9
j_gene: TRBJ2-7
d_gene: .

CDR3nt: TGTGCCAGTAAAAGCTTGGCCTGGGGCAATCAGCCCCAGCATTTT
CDR3aa: CASKSLAWGNQPQHF
abundance: few
v_gene: TRBV19
j_gene: TRBJ1-5
d_gene: .

CDR3nt: TGTGCCAGCAGTGAGAGTTGGGGAGGAGGCAATCAGCCCCAGCATTTT
CDR3aa: CASSESWGGGNQPQHF
abundance: many
v_gene: TRBV2
j_gene: TRBJ1-5
d_gene: .

CDR3nt: TGTGCCAGCAGCCCCCAGGACGTCTCCTACGAGCAGTACTTC
CDR3aa: CASSPQDVSYEQYF
abundance: many
v_gene: TRBV7-8
j_gene: TRBJ2-7
d_gene: .

CDR3nt: TGTGCCAGCAGCCTACAGGGGGTAGCCCAAGAGACCCAGTACTTC
CDR3aa: CASSLQGVAQETQYF
abundance: .
v_gene: TRBV28
j_gene: TRBJ2-5
d_gene: TRBD1

CDR3nt: TGTGCCAGCAGTGTTAAGAGTCCCACCTACAATGAGCAGTTCTTC
CDR3aa: CASSVKSPTYNEQFF
abundance: .
v_gene: TRBV2
j_gene: TRBJ2-1
d_gene: .

CDR3nt: TGTGCCAGCAGCTTAGCCGGGGGGGACACAGATACGCAGTATTTT
CDR3aa: CASSLAGGDTDTQYF
abundance: .
v_gene: TRBV7-2
j_gene: TRBJ2-3
d_gene: TRBD2

CDR3nt: TGCGCCAGCAGCTTCAGGGACAGGGCAGTAGACATTCAGTACTTC
CDR3aa: CASSFRDRAVDIQYF
abundance: .
v_gene: TRBV5-1
j_gene: TRBJ2-4
d_gene: TRBD1

CDR3nt: TGTGCCACCAGCCAGGAGGAGCATAGCAATCAGCCCCAGCATTTT
CDR3aa: CATSQEEHSNQPQHF
abundance: .
v_gene: TRBV15
j_gene: TRBJ1-5
d_gene: .

CDR3nt: TGTGCCAGCAGTTTATTGTGGGGGTCCTACGAGCAGTACTTC
CDR3aa: CASSLLWGSYEQYF
abundance: .
v_gene: TRBV28
j_gene: TRBJ2-7
d_gene: .

CDR3nt: TGTGCCAGCAGTTGGGCAGGGTGGGAGACCCAGTACTTC
CDR3aa: CASSWAGWETQYF
abundance: .
v_gene: TRBV27
j_gene: TRBJ2-5
d_gene: .

CDR3nt: TGTGCCAGCAGCTACGGGACAGGGGGGTCCCTCACAGATACGCAGTATTTT
CDR3aa: CASSYGTGGSLTDTQYF
abundance: few
v_gene: TRBV12-3/TRBV12-4
j_gene: TRBJ2-3
d_gene: TRBD1

CDR3nt: TGTGCCAGCAGCTTTTCCGGGACGGAAGCTATTTATAACTATGGCTACACCTTC
CDR3aa: CASSFSGTEAIYNYGYTF
abundance: few
v_gene: TRBV7-2
j_gene: TRBJ1-2
d_gene: .

CDR3nt: TGTGCCAGCAGTTTAGTATCAACAGGGTACCAAAACATTCAGTACTTC
CDR3aa: CASSLVSTGYQNIQYF
abundance: .
v_gene: TRBV12-3/TRBV12-4
j_gene: TRBJ2-4
d_gene: .

CDR3nt: TGTGCCAGCAGTTACTCGGATCCGGGGGTCTCCTACGAGCAGTACTTC
CDR3aa: CASSYSDPGVSYEQYF
abundance: .
v_gene: TRBV6-6
j_gene: TRBJ2-7
d_gene: .

CDR3nt: TGTGCCAGCAGCTTATCGGGACCCAACCAAGAGACCCAGTACTTC
CDR3aa: CASSLSGPNQETQYF
abundance: .
v_gene: TRBV7-8
j_gene: TRBJ2-5
d_gene: .

CDR3nt: TGTGCCACCAGCAGGACTAGCGGGGGAATCCAAGAGACCCAGTACTTC
CDR3aa: CATSRTSGGIQETQYF
abundance: .
v_gene: TRBV15
j_gene: TRBJ2-5
d_gene: TRBD2

CDR3nt: TGTGCCAGCAGCTCAGGTCGTACGGGCGAGCAGTACTTC
CDR3aa: CASSSGRTGEQYF
abundance: .
v_gene: TRBV7-6
j_gene: TRBJ2-7
d_gene: .

CDR3nt: TGTGCCAGCAGCTCAGTGGAGGGAAACTATGGCTACACCTTC
CDR3aa: CASSSVEGNYGYTF
abundance: few
v_gene: TRBV7-8
j_gene: TRBJ1-2
d_gene: .

CDR3nt: TGCAGTGCTAGACTCGTAGACAGGGAGCAGTTCTTC
CDR3aa: CSARLVDREQFF
abundance: .
v_gene: TRBV20-1
j_gene: TRBJ2-1
d_gene: .